This T cell receptor beta chain was identified during a study of blood T cell repertoires in COVID-19. As for the study in general: Whether acute or convalescent, the COVID-19 samples came from the United States, Italy and Spain. Nucleic acid was either cDNA or gDNA, and it came from T cells, B-cell-depleted T cells, or PBMCs.

The V end was cut by 4 bases, the J end by 4 bases, with 11 bases between. This CDR3 is 13 amino acids long. Germline CDR1 is SGHDT and CDR2 is YYEEEE. In the original processing: It was from reference gene primer amplification that nucleated cell counts were estimated. This table comes from immunoSEQ multiplex PCR, and its TCRdb copy is limited to in-frame clones, with some not included. The V and J calls and clone size are taken from that table; D and trimming were inferred from the DNA. This table has around 100,000 clones, about 80% appearing once. Sequenced input: peripheral blood. The chain is built from TRBV5-6 and TRBJ2-5; perhaps TRBD2 as D (6 bases). The receptor's source is a man in his fifties or sixties with acute or convalescent COVID-19. The CDR3 DNA reads as TGTGCCAGCAGCCCGGACGGGAGAGAGACCCAGTACTTC. Residues: CASSPDGRETQYF.